By its share, the clone carrying this TCR beta chain is medium-sized. Antigen: not known. Treatment indicated: approximately 9-day PBMC culture with coronavirus spike peptide pools or control peptides (ViraFEST assay). CD4+ T cells that came from the unexposed donor were collected before the COVID-19 pandemic (2011-2018). Via ViraFEST, peptide pools expanded antigen-specific T cells before TCR sequencing. At the Johns Hopkins FTIC core, DNA taken from cultured CD4+ T cells was sequenced by way of the Oncomine TCR Beta short-read assay. Investigators obtained genomic DNA by extraction from cultured CD4+ T cells. One entry per CDR3 protein, called by TCRdb with MiXCR from the PCR reads. The table shows 9,000 to 9,500 distinct CDR3 sequences, with roughly a third occurring only once. These data originate in a study of vaccination and CD4 T cells after COVID-19. Study as a whole: Spike peptides, overlapping and drawn from SARS-CoV-2, HCoV-NL63, HCoV-OC43 and HCoV-229E, were used to stimulate cells.

Study-wide results and limits: In median terms, SARS-CoV-2-reactive clonotypes went from about 20 to 38, a nonsignificant rise.

The CDR3 is made up of 13 amino acids. Between the trimmed V and J ends, which lost 1 base and 0 bases, there was a span of 5 bases. CDR1 DFQATT and CDR2 SNEGSKA come from the germline V gene (reference sequence). The chain has TRBV20-1 and TRBJ2-3; unclear D gene. This receptor was obtained from a human donor in good health. Sequenced material: CD4+ T cells from blood, cultured in vitro. In nucleotides, the CDR3 is TGCAGTGCTAGAGTCGCTAGCACAGATACGCAGTATTTT. This codes for CSARVASTDTQYF.